These 10 T cell receptor beta chains were sequenced from one sample in a study of T cells expressing NK-cell markers. TCRdb processed the 5' RACE reads again and assigns one entry to each CDR3 protein, with no DNA. The specimen's table records over 200,000 distinct CDR3 sequences. The sequencing sample was made of blood T cells: a sorted CD56 or NKG2C T cell subset, CD4+ or CD8+ T cells, or bulk PBMC T cells (not recorded which). The receptors were gathered from a young man in good health.

The chain uses TRBV29-1 and TRBJ2-3; checking the TCRdb D call of TRBD2 is not possible without DNA. Germline CDR1 and CDR2: SQVTM and ANQGSEA. CDR3 size: 13 residues. The CDR3 protein is CSVPRGSADTQYF.

The chain joins TRBV12-3 or TRBV12-4 to TRBJ2-1; TCRdb lists TRBD2, though no DNA is available to test this call. CDR3 size: 14 residues. CDR3 in amino acids: CASTPGLAGGEQFF.

The J gene is TRBJ2-5, the V gene TRBV20-1; the D gene TCRdb calls, TRBD1, cannot be checked with no DNA. Germline V gene sequence: CDR1 DFQATT, CDR2 SNEGSKA (reference sequence). The CDR3 has 14 residues. CDR3 amino acids: CSAEKRDRQETQYF.

The chain uses TRBV3-1 and TRBJ1-4; the D gene TCRdb calls, TRBD1, cannot be checked with no DNA. The germline gives CDR1 LGHDT, CDR2 YNNKEL (reference sequence). This CDR3 has 14 amino acids. The CDR3 spells CASSPTRTNEKLFF.

The V call is TRBV6-5, the J call TRBJ2-3; the TCRdb call, TRBD1, lacks DNA for checking. Germline V lookup: CDR1 MNHEY, CDR2 SVGAGI. CDR3 length equals 16 residues. Here the CDR3 reads CASRPRTGVSTDTQYF.

The V gene is TRBV5-1, the J gene TRBJ2-2; checking the TCRdb D call of TRBD1 is not possible without DNA. Per the germline V gene, CDR1 is SGHRS and CDR2 is YFSETQ. CDR3 length equals 15 residues. Here the CDR3 reads CASSPSGGFPGELFF.

CDR3 residues: CASSLVQGRNEQFF. V usage is TRBV7-9 and J usage is TRBJ2-1; the TCRdb D gene call, TRBD1, has no DNA to confirm it. The germline V gene has CDR1 SEHNR and CDR2 FQNEAQ (reference sequence). CDR3 length: 14 residues.

The CDR3 region is CASSRGQGVPLTEAFF. V and J are TRBV5-6 and TRBJ1-1; TCRdb reports TRBD1, a call that lacks DNA to check it against. Per germline, CDR1 SGHDT and CDR2 YYEEEE. CDR3 size: 16 residues. Full variable domain (rest looked up from reference TRBV5-6 and TRBJ1-1): DAGVTQSPTHLIKTRGQQVTLRCSPKSGHDTVSWYQQALGQGPQFIFQYYEEEERQRGNFPDRFSGHQFPNYSSELNVNALLLGDSALYLCASSRGQGVPLTEAFFGQGTRLTVV.

The chain employs TRBV5-1 and TRBJ2-3; with no DNA, the TCRdb D assignment of TRBD1 cannot be verified. The CDR3 consists of 16 residues. Germline V gene data show CDR1 as SGHRS and CDR2 as YFSETQ. CDR3 in amino acids: CASSHGQSGGTDTQYF.

This chain connects TRBV29-1 to TRBJ2-1; TCRdb designates TRBD2, a call that cannot be tested without DNA. The CDR3 runs 15 residues. Germline V lookup: CDR1 SQVTM, CDR2 ANQGSEA. This chain's CDR3 is CSVAGTSSKANEQFF.